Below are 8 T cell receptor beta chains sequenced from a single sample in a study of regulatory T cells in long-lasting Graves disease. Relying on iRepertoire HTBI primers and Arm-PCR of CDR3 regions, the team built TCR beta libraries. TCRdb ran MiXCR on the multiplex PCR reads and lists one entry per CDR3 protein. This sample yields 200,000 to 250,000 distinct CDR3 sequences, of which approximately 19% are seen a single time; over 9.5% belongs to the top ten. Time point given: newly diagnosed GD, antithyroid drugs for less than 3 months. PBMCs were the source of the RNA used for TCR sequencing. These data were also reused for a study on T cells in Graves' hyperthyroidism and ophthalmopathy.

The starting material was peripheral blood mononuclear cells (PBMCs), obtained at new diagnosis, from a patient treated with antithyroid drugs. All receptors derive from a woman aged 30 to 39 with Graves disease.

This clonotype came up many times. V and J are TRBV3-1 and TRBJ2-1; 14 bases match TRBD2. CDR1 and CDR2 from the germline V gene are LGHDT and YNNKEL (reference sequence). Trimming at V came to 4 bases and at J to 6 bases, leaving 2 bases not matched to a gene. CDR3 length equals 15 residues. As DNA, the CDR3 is TGTGCCAGCAGCCGGGGACTAGCGGGAGTCAATGAGCAGTTCTTC. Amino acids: CASSRGLAGVNEQFF.

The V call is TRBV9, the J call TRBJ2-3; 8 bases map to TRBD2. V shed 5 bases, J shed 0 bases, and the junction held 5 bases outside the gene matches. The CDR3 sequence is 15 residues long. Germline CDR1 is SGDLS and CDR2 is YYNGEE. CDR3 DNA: TGTGCCAGCAGTATAGCGGGGACTAGCACAGATACGCAGTATTTT. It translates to CASSIAGTSTDTQYF.

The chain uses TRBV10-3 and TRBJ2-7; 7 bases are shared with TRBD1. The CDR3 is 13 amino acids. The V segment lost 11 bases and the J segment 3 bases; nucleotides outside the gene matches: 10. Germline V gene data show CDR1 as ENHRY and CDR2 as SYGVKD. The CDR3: CAAGTGDGYEQYF. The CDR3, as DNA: TGTGCCGCGGGCACAGGGGACGGCTACGAGCAGTACTTC.

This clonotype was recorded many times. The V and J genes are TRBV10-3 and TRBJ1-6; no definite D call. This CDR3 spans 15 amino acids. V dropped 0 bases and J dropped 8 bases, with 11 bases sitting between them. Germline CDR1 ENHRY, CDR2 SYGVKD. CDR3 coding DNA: TGTGCCATCAGTGAGTCGATCAGTCCAGATTCACCCCTCCACTTT. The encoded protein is CAISESISPDSPLHF.

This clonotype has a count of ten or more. The CDR3 loop is CASRSGGETQYF. In nucleotides, the CDR3 is TGTGCCAGCAGATCAGGGGGGGAGACCCAGTACTTC. The chain is built from TRBV27 and TRBJ2-5; possibly TRBD1 for D (7 bases). V was shortened by 6 bases and J by 5 bases, with 10 bases between the two germline ends. This CDR3 has 12 residues. Germline lookup yields CDR1 MNHEY and CDR2 SMNVEV (reference sequence).

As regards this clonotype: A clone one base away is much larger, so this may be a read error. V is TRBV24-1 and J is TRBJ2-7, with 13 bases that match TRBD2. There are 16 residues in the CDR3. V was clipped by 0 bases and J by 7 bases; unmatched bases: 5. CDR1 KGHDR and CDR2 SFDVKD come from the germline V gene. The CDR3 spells CATSDLGLAGVYEQYF. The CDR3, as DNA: TGTGCCACCAGTGATTTGGGACTAGCGGGAGTTTATGAGCAGTACTTC.

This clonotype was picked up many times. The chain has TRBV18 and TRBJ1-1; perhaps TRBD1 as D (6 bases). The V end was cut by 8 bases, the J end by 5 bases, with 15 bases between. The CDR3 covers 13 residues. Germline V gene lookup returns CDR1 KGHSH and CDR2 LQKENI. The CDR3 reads CASQIQGWTEAFF. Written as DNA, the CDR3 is TGTGCCAGCCAAATACAGGGCTGGACTGAAGCTTTCTTT.

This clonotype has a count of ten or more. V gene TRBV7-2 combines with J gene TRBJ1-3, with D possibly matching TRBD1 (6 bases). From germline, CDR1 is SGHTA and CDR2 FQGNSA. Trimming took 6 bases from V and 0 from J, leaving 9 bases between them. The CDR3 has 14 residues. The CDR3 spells CASRGGDSGNTIYF. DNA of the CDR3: TGTGCCAGCAGAGGGGGAGACTCTGGAAACACCATATATTTT.